The entry below describes one TCR beta chain. Its antigen remains unknown. This specimen comes from a study of Graves' ophthalmopathy and Graves' hyperthyroidism. Study results and caveats: The majority of expanded thyroid clonotypes above 0.001 frequency also occurred in blood. Ophthalmopathy progression was predicted by the model at just over 70% sensitivity and 72% to 80% specificity.

The V end lost 0 bases, the J end lost 4 bases, and 7 bases lay between the germline ends. CDR3 length: 14 amino acids. CDR1 SGHRS and CDR2 YFSETQ come from the germline V gene. Amplification targeted the TCR beta CDR3 regions, with RNA transcripts as the source material. A first-round RT-PCR used HTBI primers, followed by a second-round multiplex PCR. Each CDR3 protein is one row after TCRdb ran MiXCR on the multiplex PCR reads. There are over a million distinct CDR3 sequences in the sample; less than 45% occur only once, and 11% lies in the top ten. Other autoimmune diseases, uncontrolled infections, pregnancy or lactation ruled patients out of participation.

This receptor was obtained from an adult man with Graves' hyperthyroidism. Input material: peripheral blood or thyroid tissue (not recorded which). The chain carries TRBV5-1 and TRBJ2-2; D uncertain. In DNA, the CDR3 is TGCGCCAGCAGCTTGGCGGCTGTCACCGGGGAGCTGTTTTTT. This gives the protein CASSLAAVTGELFF.